The next 18 T cell receptor beta chains were all read from a single sample in a study of T-cell reconstitution after alpha-beta-depleted transplantation in children. Preparing the TCRbeta library involved the use of unique molecular identifiers. TCRdb ran MiXCR on the PCR reads and lists one entry per CDR3 protein. The data contain just under 250,000 distinct CDR3 sequences, around 25% of them seen just once; the ten biggest clones take up 2% to 3%. The specimen comprised PBMCs, sampled before TCRalphabeta/CD19-depleted stem cell transplant. These receptor sequences come from a girl aged 2 to 10 with Fanconi anemia, due to receive a stem cell transplant.

The V call is TRBV6-1, the J call TRBJ2-2; D uncertain. Germline V gene data show CDR1 as MNHNS and CDR2 as SASEGT. The CDR3 is made up of 16 amino acids. V lost 2 bases, J lost 4 bases, and 14 bases lay in between. This CDR3 reads CASSEFGLEFTGELFF. Here the CDR3 DNA reads TGTGCCAGCAGTGAATTCGGGTTAGAATTCACCGGGGAGCTGTTTTTT.

This clonotype was seen many times. The rearrangement uses TRBV9 and TRBJ2-1; 14 bases map to TRBD2. The CDR3 totals 20 residues. Per the germline V gene, CDR1 is SGDLS and CDR2 is YYNGEE. J lost 0 bases, V lost 2 bases, and 10 bases had no gene match. CDR3 DNA: TGTGCCAGCAGCGTCGAAGGACTAGCGGGAGGTATACGCTCCTACAATGAGCAGTTCTTC. The encoded protein is CASSVEGLAGGIRSYNEQFF.

The chain carries TRBV29-1 and TRBJ1-4, with D maybe TRBD1 (5 bases). Germline V lookup: CDR1 SQVTM, CDR2 ANQGSEA. The CDR3 is made up of 14 amino acids. Trimming removed 7 bases at V and 2 bases at J, with 14 bases between. Here the CDR3 DNA reads TGCAGCGCCAGGGAAGGGTGGACTAATGAAAAACTGTTTTTT. Translated, it gives CSAREGWTNEKLFF. Using reference TRBV29-1 and TRBJ1-4 for the parts outside the CDR3, the full variable domain is SAVISQKPSRDICQRGTSLTIQCQVDSQVTMMFWYRQQPGQSLTLIATANQGSEATYESGFVIDKFPISRPNLTFSTLTVSNMSPEDSSIYLCSAREGWTNEKLFFGSGTQLSVL.

This clonotype occurred many times. The V gene is TRBV20-1, the J gene TRBJ2-1, with a weak D call TRBD2 (6 bases). The CDR3 extends over 14 amino acids. V dropped 3 bases and J dropped 0 bases, with 9 bases sitting between them. Looked up from germline, CDR1 is DFQATT and CDR2 is SNEGSKA (reference sequence). CDR3 residues: CSARRGNSYNEQFF. The CDR3 DNA reads TGCAGTGCTAGGCGCGGGAACTCCTACAATGAGCAGTTCTTC.

This clonotype was seen repeatedly, ten times or more. This chain links TRBV4-2 with TRBJ2-1; perhaps TRBD1 as D (5 bases). V lost 4 bases to trimming and J lost 6 bases, with 19 bases between them. The CDR3 length is 16 residues. Looked up from germline, CDR1 is LGHNA and CDR2 is YNFKEQ. The CDR3 loop is CASSPSRTFGFNEQFF. CDR3 nucleotide sequence: TGTGCCAGCAGCCCCAGTCGGACATTCGGATTCAATGAGCAGTTCTTC.

V usage is TRBV20-1 and J usage is TRBJ1-6; D possibly corresponds to TRBD1 (6 bases). The length of the CDR3 is 16 residues. Trimming removed 0 bases at V and 8 bases at J, with 17 bases between. Looked up from germline, CDR1 is DFQATT and CDR2 is SNEGSKA (reference sequence). The CDR3 is CSARDKTGFWDSPLHF. As DNA, the CDR3 is TGCAGTGCTAGAGATAAAACAGGGTTTTGGGATTCACCCCTCCACTTT.

This clonotype was seen a few times. A read error may produce the germline difference seen at one junction end. The chain couples TRBV20-1 to TRBJ1-5, with 10 nucleotides matching TRBD1. Germline CDR1 reads DFQATT; CDR2 reads SNEGSKA (reference sequence). The CDR3 covers 16 residues. CDR3 DNA: TGCTGTGCTAGAGATCCGGGACAGGGGCCCAATCAGCCCCAGCATTTT. Translation gives CCARDPGQGPNQPQHF.

This clonotype was detected ten times or more. This chain joins TRBV27 and TRBJ2-7; TRBD1 might be the D (6 bases). The ends were cut back, 0 bases at V and 3 bases at J, with 9 bases in the middle. Germline-derived CDR1 and CDR2 are MNHEY and SMNVEV (reference sequence). This CDR3 region has 14 residues. CDR3 bases: TGTGCCAGCAGTTTATCGACAGGATACTACGAGCAGTACTTC. Translated, it gives CASSLSTGYYEQYF.

The chain has TRBV28 and TRBJ2-7, with D perhaps TRBD1 (6 bases). CDR3 length equals 15 residues. V gave up 3 bases and J gave up 0 bases, with 12 bases separating them. The V gene's germline CDR1 is MDHEN and CDR2 SYDVKM. This CDR3 is CASSFRGLSSYEQYF. CDR3 nucleotides: TGTGCCAGCAGTTTTAGGGGGTTAAGCTCCTACGAGCAGTACTTC.

The gene calls are TRBV21-1 and TRBJ2-5; the table's TRBD1 call for D was not verified on the DNA. TRBV21-1 is a listed pseudogene. The length of the CDR3 is 14 residues. CDR3 region: CASSGNRAEETQYF. In nucleotides, the CDR3 is TGTGCCAGCAGCGGAAACCGGGCAGAAGAGACCCAGTACTTC.

The rearrangement joins TRBV6-1 to TRBJ2-1, with D tentatively TRBD2 (6 bases). V was shortened by 8 bases and J by 7 bases, with 21 bases between the two germline ends. The CDR3 loop spans 15 amino acids. Germline assignment: CDR1 MNHNS and CDR2 SASEGT. The CDR3 sequence: CASSRPSEIQNEQFF. In nucleotides, the CDR3 is TGTGCCAGCTCCCGGCCTAGCGAGATCCAGAATGAGCAGTTCTTC.

This clonotype has only a few counts. V and J are TRBV20-1 and TRBJ2-3; the match to TRBD2 covers 12 bases. This CDR3 comprises 16 residues. In germline, CDR1 is DFQATT, CDR2 SNEGSKA (reference sequence). V trimming: 3 bases; J trimming: 4 bases; junction bases outside the gene matches: 8. The CDR3 loop is CSASTLTSGSPDTQYF. In DNA form, the CDR3 reads TGCAGTGCTAGTACTTTGACTAGCGGGAGCCCAGATACGCAGTATTTT.

V usage is TRBV5-1 and J usage is TRBJ2-3, with D maybe TRBD1 (6 bases). The ends were cut back, 0 bases at V and 2 bases at J, with 13 bases in the middle. The length of the CDR3 is 16 residues. The V gene's germline CDR1 is SGHRS and CDR2 YFSETQ. The CDR3 DNA follows: TGCGCCAGCAGCTTGGCCGAAGGGGGATACACAGATACGCAGTATTTT. This sequence encodes CASSLAEGGYTDTQYF.

The chain joins TRBV7-7 to TRBJ2-5; D gene uncertain. Trimming removed 1 base from V and 3 bases from J, with 9 bases in between. The CDR3 runs to 14 residues. CDR1 SSHAT and CDR2 FNYEAQ come from the germline V gene (reference sequence). CDR3 sequence: CASSLGYGEETQYF. The DNA of the CDR3 is TGTGCCAGCAGCTTAGGGTATGGGGAAGAGACCCAGTACTTC.

Ten or more counts support this clonotype. The chain uses TRBV20-1 and TRBJ1-2, with 9 bases aligning to TRBD1. The trim removed 0 bases at V and 6 bases at J, leaving 2 bases unmatched. The length of the CDR3 is 13 residues. Per germline, CDR1 DFQATT and CDR2 SNEGSKA (reference sequence). CDR3 nucleotide sequence: TGCAGTGCTAGAGAACAGGGGGCGAATGGCTACACCTTC. Protein product: CSAREQGANGYTF.

Comment on this clonotype: A read error may account for a junction end that differs from germline. CDR3 bases: TGTGCCATCCGGAGGGGGGCAGTGAACACCGGGGAGCTTTTTTTT. This gives the protein CAIRRGAVNTGELFF. The gene calls are TRBV10-3 and TRBJ2-2; the D call may be TRBD1 or TRBD2 (6 bases each). Germline V CDR1 and CDR2: ENHRY, SYGVKD. This CDR3 has 15 amino acids.

This clonotype was observed many times. The chain recombines TRBV3-1 with TRBJ2-1; D remains unclear. Germline V gives CDR1 LGHDT, CDR2 YNNKEL (reference sequence). The CDR3 is 16 amino acids. Trimming removed 0 bases at V and 7 bases at J, with 16 bases between. The CDR3 nucleotides read TGTGCCAGCAGCCAAGATTTCGCTAGATCGGGTAATGAGCAGTTCTTC. This translates into CASSQDFARSGNEQFF.

There are many counts of this clonotype. This rearrangement joins TRBV12-3 or TRBV12-4 to TRBJ2-4, with D uncertain. The CDR3 sequence is 13 residues long. Between the trimmed V and J ends, which lost 1 base and 1 base, there was a span of 2 bases. In DNA form, the CDR3 reads TGTGCCAGCAGTTTAGGGGCCAAAAACATTCAGTACTTC. Its translation: CASSLGAKNIQYF.